This T cell receptor (beta chain) came from a study of T cells in tuberculosis. Study summary: This South African cohort compared adolescents with or without latent tuberculosis against adults with active tuberculosis.

This clone was observed a single time. Its antigen is as yet unknown. Assay: immunoSEQ multiplex PCR; the TCRdb copy retains only in-frame clones and omits some. This table holds 24,000 or so clones, 95% to 96% found once. Study-wide findings and caveats: The TCR-beta difference was not significant; alpha differences partly reflected length.

This TCR was sampled from a donor aged 5-35 years with latent tuberculosis or without tuberculosis infection. The sample comprised PBMCs.

The CDR3 protein is CASSPKRTGTGTEAFF. In nucleotides, the CDR3 is TGTGCCAGCTCACCAAAGAGGACAGGGACGGGCACTGAAGCTTTCTTT. The V gene is TRBV18, the J gene TRBJ1-1; TRBD1 matches at 8 bases. V gave up 2 bases and J gave up 4 bases; unmatched junction bases: 9. The CDR3 contains 16 residues. CDR1 is KGHSH, CDR2 LQKENI, per germline.